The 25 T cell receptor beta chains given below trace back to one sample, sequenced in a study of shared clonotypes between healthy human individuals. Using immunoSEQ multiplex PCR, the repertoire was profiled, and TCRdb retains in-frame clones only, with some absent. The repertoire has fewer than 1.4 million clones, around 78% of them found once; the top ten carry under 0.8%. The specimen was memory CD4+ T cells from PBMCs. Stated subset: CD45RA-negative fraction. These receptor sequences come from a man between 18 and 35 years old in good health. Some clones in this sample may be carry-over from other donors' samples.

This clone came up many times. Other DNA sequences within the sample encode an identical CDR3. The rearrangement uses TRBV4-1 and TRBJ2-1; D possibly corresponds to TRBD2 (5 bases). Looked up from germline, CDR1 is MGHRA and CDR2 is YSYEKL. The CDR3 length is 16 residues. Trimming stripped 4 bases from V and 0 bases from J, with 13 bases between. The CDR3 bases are TGCGCCAGCAGCCGAGAGGGTCCGCCCTCCTACAATGAGCAGTTCTTC. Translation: CASSREGPPSYNEQFF.

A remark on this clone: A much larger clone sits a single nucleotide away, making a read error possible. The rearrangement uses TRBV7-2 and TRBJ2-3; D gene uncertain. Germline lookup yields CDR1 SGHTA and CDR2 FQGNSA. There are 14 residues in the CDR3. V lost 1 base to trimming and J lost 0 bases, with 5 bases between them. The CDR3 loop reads CASSLGRSTDTQYF. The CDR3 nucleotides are TGTGCCAGCAGCTTAGGACGGAGCACAGATACGCAGTATTTT.

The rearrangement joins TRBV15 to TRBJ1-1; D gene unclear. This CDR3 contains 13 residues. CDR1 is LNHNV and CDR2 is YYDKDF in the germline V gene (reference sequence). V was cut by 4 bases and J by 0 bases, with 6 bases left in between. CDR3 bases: TGTGCCACCAGCATTGGGGTGAACACTGAAGCTTTCTTT. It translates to CATSIGVNTEAFF. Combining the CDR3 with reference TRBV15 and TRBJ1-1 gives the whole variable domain DAMVIQNPRYQVTQFGKPVTLSCSQTLNHNVMYWYQQKSSQAPKLLFHYYDKDFNNEADTPDNFQSRRPNTSFCFLDIRSPGLGDTAMYLCATSIGVNTEAFFGQGTRLTVV.

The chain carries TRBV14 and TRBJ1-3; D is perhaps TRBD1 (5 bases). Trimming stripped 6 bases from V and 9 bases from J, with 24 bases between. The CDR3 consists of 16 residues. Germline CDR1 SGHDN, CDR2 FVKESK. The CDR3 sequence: CASRRGGTAGVATIYF. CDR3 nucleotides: TGTGCCAGCAGACGAGGTGGGACCGCCGGGGTAGCCACCATATATTTT.

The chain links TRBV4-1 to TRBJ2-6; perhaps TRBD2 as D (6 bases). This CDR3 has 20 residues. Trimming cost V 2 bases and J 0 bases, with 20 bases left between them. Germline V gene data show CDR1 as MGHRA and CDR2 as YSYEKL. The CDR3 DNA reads TGCGCCAGCAGCCAATGGGATCGAGGGCGGGGAAACTCTGGGGCCAACGTCCTGACTTTC. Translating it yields CASSQWDRGRGNSGANVLTF.

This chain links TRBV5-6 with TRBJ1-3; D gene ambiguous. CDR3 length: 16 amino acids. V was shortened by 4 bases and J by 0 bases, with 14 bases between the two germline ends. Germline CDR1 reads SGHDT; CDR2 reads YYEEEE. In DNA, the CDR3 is TGTGCCAGCAGCCTGAGGGCAGGCCCCTCTGGAAACACCATATATTTT. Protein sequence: CASSLRAGPSGNTIYF. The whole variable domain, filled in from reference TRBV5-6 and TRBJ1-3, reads DAGVTQSPTHLIKTRGQQVTLRCSPKSGHDTVSWYQQALGQGPQFIFQYYEEEERQRGNFPDRFSGHQFPNYSSELNVNALLLGDSALYLCASSLRAGPSGNTIYFGEGSWLTVV.

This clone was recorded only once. The CDR3 sequence is CASSLSDSAGGVGELFF. The DNA for the CDR3 is TGTGCCAGCAGCTTATCCGACTCAGCGGGAGGTGTCGGGGAGCTGTTTTTT. This chain links TRBV7-2 with TRBJ2-2; 9 bases are a match to TRBD2. The V segment lost 2 bases and the J segment 7 bases; nucleotides outside the gene matches: 11. CDR1 and CDR2 from the germline V gene are SGHTA and FQGNSA. The CDR3 contains 17 residues.

The chain's CDR3 is CAISDRVDTQYF. Written as DNA, the CDR3 is TGTGCCATCAGTGATAGGGTAGATACGCAGTATTTT. V is TRBV10-3 and J is TRBJ2-3; D remains unclear. Germline CDR1 is ENHRY and CDR2 is SYGVKD. Trimming shortened V by 3 bases and J by 5 bases, and 6 bases separated the two germline ends. The CDR3 is 12 amino acids.

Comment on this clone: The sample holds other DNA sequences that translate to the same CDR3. CDR3 coding DNA: TGCGCCAGCAGCTTGGCAGGGACAGGCACCTACGAGCAGTACTTC. Translation: CASSLAGTGTYEQYF. This chain connects TRBV5-1 to TRBJ2-7; 8 nucleotides match TRBD1. J was trimmed by 2 bases and V by 0 bases; bases with no gene match: 4. From germline, CDR1 is SGHRS and CDR2 YFSETQ. This CDR3 contains 15 residues.

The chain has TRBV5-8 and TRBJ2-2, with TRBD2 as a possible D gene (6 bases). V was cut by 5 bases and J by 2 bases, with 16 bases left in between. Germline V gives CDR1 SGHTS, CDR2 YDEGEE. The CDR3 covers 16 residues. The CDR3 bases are TGTGCCAGCAGTGAGGGCGGCGGACTAAACACCGGGGAGCTGTTTTTT. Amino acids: CASSEGGGLNTGELFF.

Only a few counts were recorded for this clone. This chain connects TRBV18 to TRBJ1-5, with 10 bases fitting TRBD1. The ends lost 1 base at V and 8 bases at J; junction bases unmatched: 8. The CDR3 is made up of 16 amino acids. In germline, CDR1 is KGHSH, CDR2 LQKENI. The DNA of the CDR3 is TGTGCCAGCTCACCACAAGGAGGACAGGGGGGTGAGCCCCAGCATTTT. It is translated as CASSPQGGQGGEPQHF.

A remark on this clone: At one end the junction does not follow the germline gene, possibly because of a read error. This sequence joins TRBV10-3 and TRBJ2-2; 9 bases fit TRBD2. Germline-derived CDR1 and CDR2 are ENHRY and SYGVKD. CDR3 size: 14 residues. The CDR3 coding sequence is TGTGCCCTCTCTAGCGGGACGAACACCGGGGAGCCGTTTTTT. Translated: CALSSGTNTGEPFF.

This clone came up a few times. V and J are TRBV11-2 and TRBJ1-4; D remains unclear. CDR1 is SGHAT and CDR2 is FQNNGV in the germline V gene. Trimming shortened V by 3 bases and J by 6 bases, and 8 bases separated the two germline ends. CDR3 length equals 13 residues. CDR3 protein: CASSLGRHEKLFF. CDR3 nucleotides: TGTGCCAGCAGCTTGGGTAGGCATGAAAAACTGTTTTTT.

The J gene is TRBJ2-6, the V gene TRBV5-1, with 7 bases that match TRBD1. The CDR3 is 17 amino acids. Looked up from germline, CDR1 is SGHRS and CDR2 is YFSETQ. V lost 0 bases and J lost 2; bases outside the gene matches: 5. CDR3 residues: CASSLVGQPPGANVLTF. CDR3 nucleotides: TGCGCCAGCAGCTTGGTGGGACAGCCGCCTGGGGCCAACGTCCTGACTTTC.

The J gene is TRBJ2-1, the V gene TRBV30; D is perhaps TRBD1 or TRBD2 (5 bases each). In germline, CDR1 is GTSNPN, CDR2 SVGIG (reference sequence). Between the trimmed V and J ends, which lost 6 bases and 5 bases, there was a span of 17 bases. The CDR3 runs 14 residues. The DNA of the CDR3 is TGTGCCTGTCTCAGGGACCGCACAAACAATGAGCAGTTCTTC. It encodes CACLRDRTNNEQFF.

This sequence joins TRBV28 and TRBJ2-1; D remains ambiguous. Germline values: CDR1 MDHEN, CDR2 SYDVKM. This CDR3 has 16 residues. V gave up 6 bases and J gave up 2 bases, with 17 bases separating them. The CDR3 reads CASSPSRLGPYNEQFF. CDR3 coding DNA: TGTGCCAGCAGCCCGAGTAGGCTAGGCCCCTACAATGAGCAGTTCTTC.

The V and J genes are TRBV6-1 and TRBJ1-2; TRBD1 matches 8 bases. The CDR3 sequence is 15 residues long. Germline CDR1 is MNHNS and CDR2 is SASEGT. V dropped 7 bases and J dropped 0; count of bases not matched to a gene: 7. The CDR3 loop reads CASNWDRTANYGYTF. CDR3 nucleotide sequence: TGTGCCAGCAATTGGGACAGGACAGCTAACTATGGCTACACCTTC.

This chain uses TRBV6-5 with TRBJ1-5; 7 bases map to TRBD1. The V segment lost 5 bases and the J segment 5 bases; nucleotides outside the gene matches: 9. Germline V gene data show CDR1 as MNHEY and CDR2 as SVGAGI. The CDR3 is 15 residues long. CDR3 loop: CASSAAGTVDQPQHF. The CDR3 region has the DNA TGTGCCAGCAGTGCCGCCGGGACAGTAGATCAGCCCCAGCATTTT.

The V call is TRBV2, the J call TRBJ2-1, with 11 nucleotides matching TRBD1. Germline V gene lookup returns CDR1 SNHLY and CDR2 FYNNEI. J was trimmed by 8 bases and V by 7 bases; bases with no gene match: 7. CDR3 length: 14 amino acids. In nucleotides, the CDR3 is TGTGCCAGCATCAAGGGACAGGGGGGCCATGAGCAGTTCTTC. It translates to CASIKGQGGHEQFF.

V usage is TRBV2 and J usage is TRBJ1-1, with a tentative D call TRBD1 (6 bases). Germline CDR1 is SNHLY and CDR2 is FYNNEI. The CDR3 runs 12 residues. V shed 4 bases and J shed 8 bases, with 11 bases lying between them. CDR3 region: CASSGQGLEAFF. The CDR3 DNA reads TGTGCCAGCAGTGGGCAGGGGCTCGAAGCTTTCTTT.

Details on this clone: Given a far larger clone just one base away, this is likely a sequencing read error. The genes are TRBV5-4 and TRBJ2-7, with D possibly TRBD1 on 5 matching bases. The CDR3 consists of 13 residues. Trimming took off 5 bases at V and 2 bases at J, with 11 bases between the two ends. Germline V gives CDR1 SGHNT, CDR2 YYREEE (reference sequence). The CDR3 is CASSEPGPYEQYF. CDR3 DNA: TGTGCCAGCAGTGAACCAGGGCCCTACGAGCAGTACTTC. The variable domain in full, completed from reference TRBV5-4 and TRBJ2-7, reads ETGVTQSPTHLIKTRGQQVTLRCSSQSGHNTVSWYQQALGQGPQFIFQYYREEENGRGNFPPRFSGLQFPNYSSELNVNALELDDSALYLCASSEPGPYEQYFGPGTRLTVT.

The CDR3 DNA reads as TGTGCCAGCAGCTCCCGGGACCCTGACTCCTACGAGCAGTACTTC. This sequence encodes CASSSRDPDSYEQYF. The chain uses TRBV7-9 and TRBJ2-7; D could derive from TRBD1 or TRBD2 (5 bases each). Germline loops: CDR1 SEHNR, CDR2 FQNEAQ (reference sequence). Trimming removed 4 bases from V and 0 bases from J, with 13 bases in between. The CDR3 totals 15 residues.

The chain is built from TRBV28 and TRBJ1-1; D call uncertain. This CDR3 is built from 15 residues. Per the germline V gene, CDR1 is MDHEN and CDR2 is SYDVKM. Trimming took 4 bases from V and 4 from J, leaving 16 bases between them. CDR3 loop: CASSYQTSWPTEAFF. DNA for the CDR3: TGTGCCAGCAGTTACCAAACCTCCTGGCCCACTGAAGCTTTCTTT.

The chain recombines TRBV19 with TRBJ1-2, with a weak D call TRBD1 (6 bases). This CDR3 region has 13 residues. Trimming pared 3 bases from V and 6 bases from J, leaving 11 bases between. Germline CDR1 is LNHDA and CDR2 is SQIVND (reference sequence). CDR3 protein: CASSIHTGNGYTF. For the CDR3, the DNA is TGTGCCAGTAGTATTCATACAGGGAATGGCTACACCTTC. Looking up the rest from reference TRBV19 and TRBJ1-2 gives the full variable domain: DGGITQSPKYLFRKEGQNVTLSCEQNLNHDAMYWYRQDPGQGLRLIYYSQIVNDFQKGDIAEGYSVSREKKESFPLTVTSAQKNPTAFYLCASSIHTGNGYTFGSGTRLTVV.

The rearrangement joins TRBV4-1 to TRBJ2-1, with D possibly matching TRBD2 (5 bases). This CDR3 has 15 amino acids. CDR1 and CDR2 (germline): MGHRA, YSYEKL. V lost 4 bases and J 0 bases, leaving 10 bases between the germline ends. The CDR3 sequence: CASSPGLSSYNEQFF. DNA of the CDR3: TGCGCCAGCAGCCCCGGACTGTCCTCCTACAATGAGCAGTTCTTC.